This T cell receptor beta chain is from a study of shared clonotypes between healthy human individuals. Overall study context: For every donor, three CD4 naive, three CD4 memory, two CD8 naive and one CD8 memory plates were used.

General observations from the study: The donor pool, a small one, limited the genetic and exposure-history diversity represented.

As regards this clone: Its antigen remains unknown.

V was shortened by 6 bases and J by 0 bases, with 6 bases between the two germline ends. CDR3 length: 14 amino acids. Per germline, CDR1 MNHNY and CDR2 SVGAGI (reference sequence). The naive CD8 population came from CD45RO-negative cells selected for CCR7, without terminally differentiated effector memory CD45RA+ cells. Measured with immunoSEQ multiplex PCR; TCRdb has only the in-frame clones, and not every one. The profile covers under 2,000,000 clones, with about 95% appearing a single time and 0.95% to 1.5% taken by the ten largest. The source of this sequence is a man younger than 35 in good health. The specimen was naive CD8+ T cells sorted from blood. This chain joins TRBV6-6 and TRBJ1-6; D is undetermined. The CDR3 DNA sequence: TGTGCCAGCAGCAACACCTCCTATAATTCACCCCTCCACTTT. Amino acids: CASSNTSYNSPLHF.